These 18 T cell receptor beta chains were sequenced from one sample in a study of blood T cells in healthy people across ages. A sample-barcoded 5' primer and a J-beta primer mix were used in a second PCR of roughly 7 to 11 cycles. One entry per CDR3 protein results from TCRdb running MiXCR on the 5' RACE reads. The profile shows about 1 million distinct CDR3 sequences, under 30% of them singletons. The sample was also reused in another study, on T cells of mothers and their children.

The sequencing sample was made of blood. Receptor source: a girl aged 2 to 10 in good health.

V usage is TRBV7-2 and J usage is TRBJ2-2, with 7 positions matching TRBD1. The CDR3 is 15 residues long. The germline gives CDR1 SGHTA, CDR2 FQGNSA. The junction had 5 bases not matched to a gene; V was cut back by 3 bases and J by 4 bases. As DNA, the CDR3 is TGTGCCAGCAGCTTCGACAGGGTCGTCACCGGGGAGCTGTTTTTT. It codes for CASSFDRVVTGELFF. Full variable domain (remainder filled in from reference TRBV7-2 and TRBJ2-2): GAGVSQSPSNKVTEKGKDVELRCDPISGHTALYWYRQSLGQGLEFLIYFQGNSAPDKSGLPSDRFSAERTGGSVSTLTIQRTQQEDSAVYLCASSFDRVVTGELFFGEGSRLTVL.

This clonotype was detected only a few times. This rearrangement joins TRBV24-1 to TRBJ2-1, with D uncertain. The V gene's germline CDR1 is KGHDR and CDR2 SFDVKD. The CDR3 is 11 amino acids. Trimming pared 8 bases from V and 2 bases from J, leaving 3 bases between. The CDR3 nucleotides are TGTGCCACCACCGCCTACAATGAGCAGTTCTTC. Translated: CATTAYNEQFF.

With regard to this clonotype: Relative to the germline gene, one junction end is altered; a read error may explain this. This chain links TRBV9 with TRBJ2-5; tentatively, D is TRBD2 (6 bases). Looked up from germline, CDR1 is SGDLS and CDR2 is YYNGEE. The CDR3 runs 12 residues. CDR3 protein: CASSGLEEAQYF. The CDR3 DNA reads TGTGCCAGCAGCGGACTAGAAGAGGCCCAGTACTTC.

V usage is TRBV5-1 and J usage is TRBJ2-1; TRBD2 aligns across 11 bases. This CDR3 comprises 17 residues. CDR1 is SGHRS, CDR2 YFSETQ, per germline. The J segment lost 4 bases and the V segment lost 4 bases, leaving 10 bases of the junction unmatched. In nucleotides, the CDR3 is TGCGCCAGCAGCCCCGACCCTCCTAGCGGGGGGTACAATGAGCAGTTCTTC. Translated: CASSPDPPSGGYNEQFF.

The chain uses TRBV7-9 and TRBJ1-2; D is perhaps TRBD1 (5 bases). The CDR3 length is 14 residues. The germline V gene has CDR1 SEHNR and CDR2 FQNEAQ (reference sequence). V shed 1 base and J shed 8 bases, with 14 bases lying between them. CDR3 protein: CASSLGTPLGGYTF. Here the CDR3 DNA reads TGTGCCAGCAGCTTAGGGACACCGCTCGGGGGCTACACCTTC.

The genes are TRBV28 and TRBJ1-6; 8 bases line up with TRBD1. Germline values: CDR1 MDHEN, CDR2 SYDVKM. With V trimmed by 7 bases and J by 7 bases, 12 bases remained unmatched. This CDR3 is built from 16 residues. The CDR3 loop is CASTAGGAERNSPLHF. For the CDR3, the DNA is TGTGCCAGCACCGCAGGGGGCGCAGAAAGAAATTCACCCCTCCACTTT.

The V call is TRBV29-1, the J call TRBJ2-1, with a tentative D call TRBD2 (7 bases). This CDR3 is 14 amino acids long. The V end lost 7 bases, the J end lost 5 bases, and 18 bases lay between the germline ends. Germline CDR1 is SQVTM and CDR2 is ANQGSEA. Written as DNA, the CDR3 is TGCAGCGCTGACGGGGGGCGCTGGGACAATGAGCAGTTCTTC. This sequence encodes CSADGGRWDNEQFF.

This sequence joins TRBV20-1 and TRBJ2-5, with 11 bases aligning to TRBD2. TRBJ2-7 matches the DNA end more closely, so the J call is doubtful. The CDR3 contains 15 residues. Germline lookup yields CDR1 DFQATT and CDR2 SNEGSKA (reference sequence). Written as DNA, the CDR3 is TGCAGTGCTAGACGTGGACTAGCGGGTGTCTACGAGCAGTACTTC. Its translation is CSARRGLAGVYEQYF.

CDR3 region: CASSPRAVGETQYF. CDR3 coding DNA: TGTGCCAGCAGCCCCCGAGCTGTAGGGGAGACCCAGTACTTC. The chain uses TRBV11-3 and TRBJ2-5, with D uncertain. The ends were cut back, 5 bases at V and 5 bases at J, with 15 bases in the middle. Germline V lookup: CDR1 SGHNT, CDR2 YENEEA. The CDR3 spans 14 residues. Full variable domain (rest looked up from reference TRBV11-3 and TRBJ2-5): EAGVVQSPRYKIIEKKQPVAFWCNPISGHNTLYWYLQNLGQGPELLIRYENEEAVDDSQLPKDRFSAERLKGVDSTLKIQPAELGDSAVYLCASSPRAVGETQYFGPGTRLLVL.

The CDR3 spells CASTPRSTDTQYF. The CDR3 DNA is TGTGCCAGTACCCCGAGAAGCACAGATACGCAGTATTTT. The chain recombines TRBV6-2 or TRBV6-3 with TRBJ2-3; D is unclear. CDR3 length equals 13 residues. Germline V lookup: CDR1 MNHEY, CDR2 SVGEGT. V lost 9 bases and J lost 0, with 10 bases in between.

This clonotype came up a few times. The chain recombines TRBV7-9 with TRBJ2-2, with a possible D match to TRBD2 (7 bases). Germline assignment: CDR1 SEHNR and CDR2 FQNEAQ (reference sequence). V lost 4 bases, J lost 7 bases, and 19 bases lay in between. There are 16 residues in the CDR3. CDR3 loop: CASSSPRGRAVGELFF. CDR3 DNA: TGTGCCAGCAGCTCCCCAAGGGGGAGGGCCGTCGGGGAGCTGTTTTTT.

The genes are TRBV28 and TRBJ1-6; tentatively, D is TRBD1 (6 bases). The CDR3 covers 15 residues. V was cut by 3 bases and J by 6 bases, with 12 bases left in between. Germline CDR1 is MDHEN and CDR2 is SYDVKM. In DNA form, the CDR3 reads TGTGCCAGCAGTTTCTACGGACAGTCTAATTCACCCCTCCACTTT. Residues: CASSFYGQSNSPLHF.

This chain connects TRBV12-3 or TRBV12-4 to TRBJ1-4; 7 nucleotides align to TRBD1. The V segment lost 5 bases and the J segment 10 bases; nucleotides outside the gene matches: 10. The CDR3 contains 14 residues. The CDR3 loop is CASSVDRESGKLFF. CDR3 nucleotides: TGTGCCAGCAGTGTTGACAGGGAGAGTGGAAAACTGTTTTTT.

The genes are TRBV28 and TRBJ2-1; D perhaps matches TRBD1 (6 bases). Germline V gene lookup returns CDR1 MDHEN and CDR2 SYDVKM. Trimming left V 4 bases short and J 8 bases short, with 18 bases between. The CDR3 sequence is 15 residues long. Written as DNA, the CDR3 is TGTGCCAGCAGTTCCACCGACAGGACAATACATGAGCAGTTCTTC. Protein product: CASSSTDRTIHEQFF.

The CDR3 sequence: CSARDNGGIYEQYF. The CDR3 DNA follows: TGCAGTGCTAGAGATAACGGGGGAATCTACGAGCAGTACTTC. This chain uses TRBV20-1 with TRBJ2-7; D perhaps matches TRBD2 (6 bases). The V and J ends lost 0 bases and 3 bases respectively, with 12 bases between them. Germline V gene lookup returns CDR1 DFQATT and CDR2 SNEGSKA (reference sequence). CDR3 size: 14 residues.

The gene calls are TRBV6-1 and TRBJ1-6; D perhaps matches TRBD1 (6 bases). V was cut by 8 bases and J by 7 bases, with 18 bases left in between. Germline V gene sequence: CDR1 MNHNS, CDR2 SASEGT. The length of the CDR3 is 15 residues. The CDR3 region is CASVQGSKGNSPLHF. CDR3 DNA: TGTGCCAGCGTACAGGGTAGTAAAGGGAATTCACCCCTCCACTTT.

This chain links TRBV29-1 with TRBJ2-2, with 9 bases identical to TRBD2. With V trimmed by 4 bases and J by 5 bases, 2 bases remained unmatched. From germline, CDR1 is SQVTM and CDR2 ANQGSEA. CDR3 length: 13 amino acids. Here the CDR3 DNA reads TGCAGCGTTGGTACTAGCGGGACCGGGGAGCTGTTTTTT. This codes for CSVGTSGTGELFF.

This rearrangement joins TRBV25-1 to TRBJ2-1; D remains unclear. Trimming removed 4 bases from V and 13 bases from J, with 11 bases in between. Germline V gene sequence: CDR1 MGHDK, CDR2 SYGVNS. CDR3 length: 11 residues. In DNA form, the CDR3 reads TGTGCCAGCAGTGGCTACGAAGAACAGTTCTTC. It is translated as CASSGYEEQFF.